The 29 T cell receptor beta chains listed next were all sequenced from one sample in a study of cytomegalovirus exposure and HLA in healthy donors. This PCR relied on a set of 60 Vbeta primers and 13 Jbeta primers. TCRdb keeps only in-frame clones here, not all; method: immunoSEQ multiplex PCR. The table has approximately 200,000 clones, 70% to 75% seen once; the top ten hold about 4.6%. The sample consisted of PBMCs. The receptors were sampled from a man aged 25 to 40 in good health and CMV-seropositive.

V is TRBV5-1 and J is TRBJ1-1; no definite D call. Looked up from germline, CDR1 is SGHRS and CDR2 is YFSETQ. This CDR3 is 15 amino acids long. V lost 2 bases, J lost 0 bases, and 11 bases lay in between. DNA of the CDR3: TGCGCCAGCAGCTTAAGAGGGCAAATGAACACTGAAGCTTTCTTT. Encoded protein: CASSLRGQMNTEAFF.

The chain carries TRBV5-5 and TRBJ2-3, with 16 bases that match TRBD2. The CDR3 runs 19 residues. CDR1 and CDR2 from the germline V gene are SGHKS and YYEKEE (reference sequence). Trimming cost V 2 bases and J 3 bases; bases outside gene matches: 9. The CDR3 DNA follows: TGTGCCAGCAGCTTCCCGGGACTAGCGGGGGGGCCCCCGACAGATACGCAGTATTTT. Amino acids: CASSFPGLAGGPPTDTQYF.

The rearrangement links TRBV19 to TRBJ1-2; D ambiguous. V lost 1 base to trimming and J lost 0 bases, with 6 bases between them. CDR1 LNHDA and CDR2 SQIVND come from the germline V gene (reference sequence). The CDR3 has 14 residues. The CDR3 region has the DNA TGTGCCAGTAGTATAGCGGTCTCTAACTATGGCTACACCTTC. Protein: CASSIAVSNYGYTF.

The table lists this clone with a count of one. V and J are TRBV11-1 and TRBJ2-7; 9 bases are shared with TRBD1. V lost 5 bases and J lost 3; bases outside the gene matches: 11. Germline V gene lookup returns CDR1 SGHAT and CDR2 FQDESV (reference sequence). The CDR3 loop spans 16 amino acids. The CDR3 DNA reads as TGTGCCAGCAGCCGTTCTGGACAGGGGTTTATCTACGAGCAGTACTTC. Protein sequence: CASSRSGQGFIYEQYF.

In regard to this clone: Sequence at one end of the junction differs from germline and may be a read error. V and J are TRBV2 and TRBJ2-2; tentative D call: TRBD1 (6 bases). The CDR3 length is 14 residues. Germline V gene lookup returns CDR1 SNHLY and CDR2 FYNNEI. The CDR3 region is CASGDRSSTGELFF. The CDR3 region has the DNA TGTGCCAGCGGTGACAGGTCGAGCACCGGGGAGCTGTTTTTT.

This clone was picked up one time. The chain employs TRBV27 and TRBJ1-1, with a possible D match to TRBD1 (5 bases). Trimming removed 3 bases from V and 4 bases from J, with 12 bases in between. Germline V gene data show CDR1 as MNHEY and CDR2 as SMNVEV (reference sequence). There are 14 residues in the CDR3. CDR3 nucleotides: TGTGCCAGCAGTTTTCTTTGGGGGGGCACTGAAGCTTTCTTT. Translated: CASSFLWGGTEAFF.

CDR3 amino acids: CASSSRGRGPGNTIYF. The DNA of the CDR3 is TGTGCCAGTAGTAGCCGAGGCAGGGGGCCGGGAAACACCATATATTTT. This chain connects TRBV19 to TRBJ1-3, with TRBD1 identical over 8 bases. From germline, CDR1 is LNHDA and CDR2 SQIVND (reference sequence). Germline trimming cut 4 bases from V and 4 bases from J; bases unmatched to any gene: 9. CDR3 length: 16 residues.

The rearrangement joins TRBV13 to TRBJ2-3, with 7 bases that match TRBD1. With V trimmed by 5 bases and J by 2 bases, 22 bases remained unmatched. Germline V gene lookup returns CDR1 PRHDT and CDR2 FYEKMQ (reference sequence). The CDR3 is 20 residues long. CDR3 loop: CASSHYSDRDPRYVTDTQYF. The CDR3, as DNA: TGTGCCAGCAGCCATTACTCAGACAGGGACCCGAGGTACGTCACAGATACGCAGTATTTT.

This sequence joins TRBV6-1 and TRBJ1-1; D is perhaps TRBD1 (5 bases). Germline V gene lookup returns CDR1 MNHNS and CDR2 SASEGT. The CDR3 covers 13 residues. V lost 8 bases to trimming and J lost 11 bases, with 21 bases between them. The DNA for the CDR3 is TGTGCCAGCGTGGGGGGAAATGGGAATACGGCTTTCTTT. Amino acids: CASVGGNGNTAFF.

The J gene is TRBJ1-2, the V gene TRBV25-1; unclear D gene. Germline loops: CDR1 MGHDK, CDR2 SYGVNS. The CDR3 spans 15 residues. Trimming cost V 1 base and J 4 bases, with 13 bases left between them. The CDR3 region is CASSESAYTAYGYTF. For the CDR3, the DNA is TGTGCCAGCAGTGAATCCGCCTATACCGCCTATGGCTACACCTTC.

V usage is TRBV15 and J usage is TRBJ2-7, with 7 bases matching TRBD2. V was clipped by 0 bases and J by 5 bases; unmatched bases: 7. The CDR3 has 15 amino acids. The germline gives CDR1 LNHNV, CDR2 YYDKDF (reference sequence). Here the CDR3 DNA reads TGTGCCACCAGCAGAGATCTCGGCGGGGGTAACGAGCAGTACTTC. Residues: CATSRDLGGGNEQYF. Full variable domain (missing parts from reference TRBV15 and TRBJ2-7): DAMVIQNPRYQVTQFGKPVTLSCSQTLNHNVMYWYQQKSSQAPKLLFHYYDKDFNNEADTPDNFQSRRPNTSFCFLDIRSPGLGDTAMYLCATSRDLGGGNEQYFGPGTRLTVT.

The rearrangement joins TRBV5-6 to TRBJ1-1; D unresolved. CDR1 and CDR2 from the germline V gene are SGHDT and YYEEEE. Trimming removed 1 base at V and 0 bases at J, with 7 bases between. CDR3 length equals 14 residues. For the CDR3, the DNA is TGTGCCAGCAGCTTGCAGAACATGAACACTGAAGCTTTCTTT. Protein sequence: CASSLQNMNTEAFF.

The chain joins TRBV19 to TRBJ2-7; D not certain. Between the trimmed V and J ends, which lost 1 base and 1 base, there was a span of 8 bases. Germline loops: CDR1 LNHDA, CDR2 SQIVND (reference sequence). This CDR3 has 14 residues. The CDR3 spells CASSIGGISYEQYF. DNA of the CDR3: TGTGCCAGTAGTATAGGAGGAATATCCTACGAGCAGTACTTC.

This clone has a single count. The sample holds other DNA sequences that translate to the same CDR3. The chain combines TRBV5-6 with TRBJ2-3; no firm D call. Trimming stripped 0 bases from V and 12 bases from J, with 11 bases between. The CDR3 is 12 amino acids. Germline-derived CDR1 and CDR2 are SGHDT and YYEEEE. Here the CDR3 reads CASSLGLLSQYF. Here the CDR3 DNA reads TGTGCCAGCAGCTTGGGACTCCTGTCTCAGTATTTT.

This clone has a handful of counts. The rearrangement links TRBV27 to TRBJ1-5, with D possibly being TRBD1 (5 bases). V was pared by 5 bases and J by 7 bases, with 18 bases between. CDR3 size: 15 residues. The germline V gene encodes CDR1 MNHEY and CDR2 SMNVEV (reference sequence). Here the CDR3 reads CASSPLPVGGQPQHF. The CDR3 nucleotides read TGTGCCAGCAGTCCCCTACCTGTTGGGGGGCAGCCCCAGCATTTT.

This clone turned up a few times. The V call is TRBV7-9, the J call TRBJ2-4, with D hard to call. The CDR3 extends over 14 amino acids. V lost 5 bases and J 0 bases, leaving 8 bases between the germline ends. Germline assignment: CDR1 SEHNR and CDR2 FQNEAQ (reference sequence). The CDR3: CASSHAIAKNIQYF. For the CDR3, the DNA is TGTGCCAGCAGCCATGCGATAGCCAAAAACATTCAGTACTTC.

The genes are TRBV27 and TRBJ2-2; TRBD1 is a possible D gene (6 bases). Germline V gives CDR1 MNHEY, CDR2 SMNVEV (reference sequence). Trimming took 7 bases from V and 0 from J, leaving 15 bases between them. This CDR3 has 16 residues. DNA for the CDR3: TGTGCCAGCACAAAAGGCGCAGGGGCGAACACCGGGGAGCTGTTTTTT. Its translation is CASTKGAGANTGELFF.

The chain uses TRBV7-2 and TRBJ1-3, with D uncertain. Germline V gene sequence: CDR1 SGHTA, CDR2 FQGNSA. The CDR3 covers 16 residues. V was clipped by 4 bases and J by 1 base, with 14 bases between them. The chain's CDR3 is CASSSDPLRSGNTIYF. In DNA, the CDR3 is TGTGCCAGCAGCTCCGATCCCCTCAGGTCTGGAAACACCATATATTTT. The full variable domain, completed using reference TRBV7-2 and TRBJ1-3, is GAGVSQSPSNKVTEKGKDVELRCDPISGHTALYWYRQSLGQGLEFLIYFQGNSAPDKSGLPSDRFSAERTGGSVSTLTIQRTQQEDSAVYLCASSSDPLRSGNTIYFGEGSWLTVV.

The genes are TRBV4-1 and TRBJ2-4, with no clear D. This CDR3 is 17 amino acids long. Trimming stripped 1 base from V and 6 bases from J, with 19 bases between. CDR1 and CDR2 from the germline V gene are MGHRA and YSYEKL. For the CDR3, the DNA is TGCGCCAGCAGCCAAGTAAGACTGCAGTCCCCTGTAAACATTCAGTACTTC. This gives the protein CASSQVRLQSPVNIQYF.

V gene TRBV28 combines with J gene TRBJ2-1; TRBD2 is a possible D gene (6 bases). CDR1 is MDHEN and CDR2 is SYDVKM in the germline V gene. Trimming took 5 bases from V and 5 from J, leaving 10 bases between them. CDR3 length: 13 amino acids. The CDR3 region has the DNA TGTGCCAGCAGTGAGACTAGTAACAATGAGCAGTTCTTC. This codes for CASSETSNNEQFF. Looking up the rest from reference TRBV28 and TRBJ2-1 gives the full variable domain: DVKVTQSSRYLVKRTGEKVFLECVQDMDHENMFWYRQDPGLGLRLIYFSYDVKMKEKGDIPEGYSVSREKKERFSLILESASTNQTSMYLCASSETSNNEQFFGPGTRLTVL.

The chain combines TRBV6-6 with TRBJ1-5, with unresolved D. Germline CDR1 is MNHNY and CDR2 is SVGAGI (reference sequence). Trimming left V 4 bases short and J 2 bases short, with 9 bases between. The length of the CDR3 is 14 residues. This CDR3 is CASSSSSRNQPQHF. In DNA, the CDR3 is TGTGCCAGCAGTTCCTCGAGCCGCAATCAGCCCCAGCATTTT.

V gene TRBV27 combines with J gene TRBJ2-7; 9 bases agree with TRBD1. V shed 6 bases, J shed 6 bases, and the junction held 15 bases outside the gene matches. In germline, CDR1 is MNHEY, CDR2 SMNVEV (reference sequence). This CDR3 has 16 residues. This chain's CDR3 is CASSLPPGQGLREQYF. In DNA, the CDR3 is TGTGCCAGCAGCCTACCCCCGGGACAGGGACTCCGCGAGCAGTACTTC.

The chain combines TRBV7-8 with TRBJ2-7; 7 bases are shared with TRBD2. Germline-derived CDR1 and CDR2 are SGHVS and FQNEAQ. This CDR3 is built from 15 residues. V trimming: 6 bases; J trimming: 5 bases; junction bases outside the gene matches: 13. CDR3 residues: CASSPLWTSPHEQYF. CDR3 in DNA: TGTGCCAGCAGTCCCCTCTGGACTAGTCCCCACGAGCAGTACTTC.

This chain uses TRBV5-6 with TRBJ2-7, with D possibly matching TRBD1 (5 bases). Trimming pared 3 bases from V and 0 bases from J, leaving 13 bases between. The CDR3 length is 15 residues. CDR1 and CDR2 (germline): SGHDT, YYEEEE. CDR3 sequence (DNA): TGTGCCAGCAGCTCGCAAGACAGCCTCTCCTACGAGCAGTACTTC. It specifies CASSSQDSLSYEQYF.

The chain uses TRBV6-1 and TRBJ2-5, with D perhaps TRBD1 (6 bases). The DNA end is more similar to TRBJ2-7, so the J call may be wrong. This CDR3 is 15 amino acids long. Germline V CDR1 and CDR2: MNHNS, SASEGT. Here the CDR3 DNA reads TGTGCCAGCAGAACCTACCGGGACACCTCCTACGAGCAGTACTTC. Protein product: CASRTYRDTSYEQYF.

This clone has a single count. J is TRBJ1-4 and V is TRBV30; D is undetermined. CDR1 and CDR2 (germline): GTSNPN, SVGIG (reference sequence). V lost 0 bases and J 7 bases, leaving 12 bases between the germline ends. This CDR3 spans 14 amino acids. CDR3 DNA sequence: TGTGCCTGGAGTGTAACTTCGGGATCTGAAAAACTGTTTTTT. Translating gives CAWSVTSGSEKLFF.

This chain joins TRBV6-5 and TRBJ1-2; tentative D call: TRBD1 (5 bases). The germline CDR1 and CDR2 sequences are MNHEY and SVGAGI. The CDR3 contains 15 residues. V shed 0 bases and J shed 7 bases, with 15 bases lying between them. The CDR3 spells CASSYSDIPGVGYTF. DNA for the CDR3: TGTGCCAGCAGTTACTCGGACATTCCGGGAGTTGGCTACACCTTC.

Worth noting for this clone: Mismatch with germline at one junction end may stem from a read error. V and J are TRBV7-9 and TRBJ2-2, with 7 bases identical to TRBD2. The germline CDR1 and CDR2 sequences are SEHNR and FQNEAQ (reference sequence). The CDR3 extends over 15 amino acids. The DNA of the CDR3 is TGTTCCAGCAGCGCCCTATTGGGAGGGCCCGGGGAGCTGTTTTTT. Amino acids: CSSSALLGGPGELFF.

The V call is TRBV29-1, the J call TRBJ2-3; 8 bases align to TRBD2. The length of the CDR3 is 13 residues. The V segment lost 6 bases and the J segment 7 bases; nucleotides outside the gene matches: 9. Germline CDR1 reads SQVTM; CDR2 reads ANQGSEA. DNA of the CDR3: TGCAGCGTGTCCCCGGGGGGGGAAAATACGCAGTATTTT. Its translation is CSVSPGGENTQYF.